This T cell receptor (beta chain) is drawn from a study of cytomegalovirus exposure and HLA in healthy donors. As for the study in general: The approximately 110 validation repertoires, a later analysis reported, used the same platform as the approximately 650 first-cohort repertoires.

Using immunoSEQ multiplex PCR, the repertoire was profiled, and TCRdb retains in-frame clones only, with some absent. Altogether more than 60,000 clones are present, 95% to 97% being singletons, with the ten largest covering around 1.5%. This CDR3 is 17 amino acids long. V was trimmed by 9 bases and J by 3 bases, leaving 27 bases between them. In germline, CDR1 is SGHNT, CDR2 YYREEE (reference sequence). With regard to this clone: Its antigen is as yet unknown.

Study results and limitations: There were 150 to 200 TCR beta chains listed as cytomegalovirus-associated. A few chains linked to CMV were shown in vitro to be specific for CMV antigens.

This chain joins TRBV5-4 and TRBJ1-2, with D perhaps TRBD1 (6 bases). The source of this sequence is a woman younger than 30 in good health and CMV-seropositive. Sequenced input: PBMCs. The CDR3 reads CANPSNRAGQRDYGYTF. CDR3 nucleotide sequence: TGTGCCAACCCCTCTAACAGGGCTGGGCAGAGGGACTATGGCTACACCTTC. Together with reference TRBV5-4 and TRBJ1-2, the CDR3 gives the full variable domain: ETGVTQSPTHLIKTRGQQVTLRCSSQSGHNTVSWYQQALGQGPQFIFQYYREEENGRGNFPPRFSGLQFPNYSSELNVNALELDDSALYLCANPSNRAGQRDYGYTFGSGTRLTVV.